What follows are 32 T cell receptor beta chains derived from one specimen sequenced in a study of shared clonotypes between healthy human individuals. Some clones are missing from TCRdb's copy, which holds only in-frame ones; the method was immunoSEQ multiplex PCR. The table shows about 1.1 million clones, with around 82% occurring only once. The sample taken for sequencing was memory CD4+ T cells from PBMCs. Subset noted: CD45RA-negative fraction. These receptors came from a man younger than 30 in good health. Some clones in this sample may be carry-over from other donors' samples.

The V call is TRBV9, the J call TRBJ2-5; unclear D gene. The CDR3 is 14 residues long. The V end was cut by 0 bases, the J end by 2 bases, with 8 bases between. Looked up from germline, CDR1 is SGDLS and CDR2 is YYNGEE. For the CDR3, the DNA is TGTGCCAGCAGCGTAGATACTGCTCAAGAGACCCAGTACTTC. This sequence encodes CASSVDTAQETQYF.

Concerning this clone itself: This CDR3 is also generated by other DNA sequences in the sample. CDR3 protein: CASSPGGKETQYF. The CDR3 bases are TGTGCCAGCTCACCAGGCGGTAAAGAGACCCAGTACTTC. The chain carries TRBV18 and TRBJ2-5; no firm D call. The CDR3 contains 13 residues. V gave up 2 bases and J gave up 3 bases, with 7 bases separating them. Germline-derived CDR1 and CDR2 are KGHSH and LQKENI.

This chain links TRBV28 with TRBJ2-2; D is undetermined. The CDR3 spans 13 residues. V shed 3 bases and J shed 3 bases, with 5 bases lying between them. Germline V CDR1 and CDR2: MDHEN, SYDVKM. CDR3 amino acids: CASSFRYTGELFF. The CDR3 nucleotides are TGTGCCAGCAGTTTCCGTTACACCGGGGAGCTGTTTTTT.

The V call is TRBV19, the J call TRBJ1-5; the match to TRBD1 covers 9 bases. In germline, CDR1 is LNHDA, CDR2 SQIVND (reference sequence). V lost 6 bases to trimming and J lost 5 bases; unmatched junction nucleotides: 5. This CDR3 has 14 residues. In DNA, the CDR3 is TGTGCCAGTAGCCTTACAGGGGGCTATCAGCCCCAGCATTTT. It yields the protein CASSLTGGYQPQHF.

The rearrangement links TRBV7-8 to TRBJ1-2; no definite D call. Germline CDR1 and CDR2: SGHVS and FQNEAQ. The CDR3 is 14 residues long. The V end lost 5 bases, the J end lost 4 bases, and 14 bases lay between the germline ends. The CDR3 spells CASSRSDRGYGYTF. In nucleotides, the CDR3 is TGTGCCAGCAGCCGTTCGGATCGGGGCTATGGCTACACCTTC.

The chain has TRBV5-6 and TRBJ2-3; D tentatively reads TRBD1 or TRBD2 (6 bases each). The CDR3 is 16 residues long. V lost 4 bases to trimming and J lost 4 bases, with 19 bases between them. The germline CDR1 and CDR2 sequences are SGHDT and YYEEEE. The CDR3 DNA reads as TGTGCCAGCAGCCGCACGAGGGGGGTCGTCGCAGATACGCAGTATTTT. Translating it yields CASSRTRGVVADTQYF.

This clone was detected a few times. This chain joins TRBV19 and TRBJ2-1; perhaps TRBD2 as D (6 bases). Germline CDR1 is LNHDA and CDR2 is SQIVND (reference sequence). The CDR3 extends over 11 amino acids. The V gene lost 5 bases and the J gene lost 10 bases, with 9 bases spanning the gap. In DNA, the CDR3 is TGTGCCAGTAGTCGGGACTTCGAGCAGTTCTTC. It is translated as CASSRDFEQFF.

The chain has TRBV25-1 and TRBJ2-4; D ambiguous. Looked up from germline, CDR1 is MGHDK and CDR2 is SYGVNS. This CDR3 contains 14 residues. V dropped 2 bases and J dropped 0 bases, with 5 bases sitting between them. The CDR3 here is CASSEGLAKNIQYF. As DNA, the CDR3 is TGTGCCAGCAGTGAAGGATTAGCCAAAAACATTCAGTACTTC.

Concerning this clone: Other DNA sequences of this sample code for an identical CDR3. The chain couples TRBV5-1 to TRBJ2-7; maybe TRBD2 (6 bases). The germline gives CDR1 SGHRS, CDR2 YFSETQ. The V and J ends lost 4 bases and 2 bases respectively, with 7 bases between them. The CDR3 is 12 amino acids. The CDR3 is CASSPGAYEQYF. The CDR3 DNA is TGCGCCAGCAGCCCGGGGGCCTACGAGCAGTACTTC.

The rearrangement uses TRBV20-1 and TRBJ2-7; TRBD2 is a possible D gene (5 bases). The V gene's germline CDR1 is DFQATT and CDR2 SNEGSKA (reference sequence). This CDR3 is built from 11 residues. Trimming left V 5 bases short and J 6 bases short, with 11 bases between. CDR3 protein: CSAADYLEQYF. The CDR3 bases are TGCAGTGCTGCTGACTATCTCGAGCAGTACTTC.

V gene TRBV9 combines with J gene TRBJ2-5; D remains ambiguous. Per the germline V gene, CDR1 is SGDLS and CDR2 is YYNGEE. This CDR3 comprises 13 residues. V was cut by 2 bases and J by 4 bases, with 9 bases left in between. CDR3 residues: CASSVPPGETQYF. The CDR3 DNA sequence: TGTGCCAGCAGCGTCCCCCCTGGAGAGACCCAGTACTTC.

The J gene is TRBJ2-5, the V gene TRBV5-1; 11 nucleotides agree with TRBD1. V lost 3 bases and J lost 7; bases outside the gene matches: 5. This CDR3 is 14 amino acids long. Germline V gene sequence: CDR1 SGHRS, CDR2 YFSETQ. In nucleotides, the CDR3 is TGCGCCAGCAGCTGGACAGGGGGCGAGGTGACCCAGTACTTC. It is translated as CASSWTGGEVTQYF.

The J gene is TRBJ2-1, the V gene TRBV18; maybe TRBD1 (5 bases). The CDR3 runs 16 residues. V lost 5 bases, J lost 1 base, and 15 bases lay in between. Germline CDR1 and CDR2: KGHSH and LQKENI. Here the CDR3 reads CASSSPAGRSYNEQFF. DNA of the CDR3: TGTGCCAGCTCATCCCCGGCAGGGCGATCCTACAATGAGCAGTTCTTC.

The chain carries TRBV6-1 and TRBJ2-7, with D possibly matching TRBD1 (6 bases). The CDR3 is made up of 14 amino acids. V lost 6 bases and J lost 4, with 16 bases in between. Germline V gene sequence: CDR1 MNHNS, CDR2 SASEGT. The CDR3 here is CASSARRTAYEQYF. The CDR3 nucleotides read TGTGCCAGCAGCGCCCGGCGGACAGCGTACGAGCAGTACTTC.

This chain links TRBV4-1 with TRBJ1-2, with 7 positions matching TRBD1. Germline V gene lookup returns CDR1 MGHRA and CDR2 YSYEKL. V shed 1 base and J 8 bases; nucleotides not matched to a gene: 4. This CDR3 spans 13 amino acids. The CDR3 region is CASSQGQGLGYTF. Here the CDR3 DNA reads TGCGCCAGCAGCCAAGGACAGGGTTTAGGCTACACCTTC.

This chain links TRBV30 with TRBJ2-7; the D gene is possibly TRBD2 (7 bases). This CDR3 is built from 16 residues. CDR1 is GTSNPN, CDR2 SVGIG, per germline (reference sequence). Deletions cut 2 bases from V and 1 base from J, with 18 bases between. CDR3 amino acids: CAWSLGGASRSYEQYF. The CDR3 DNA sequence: TGTGCCTGGAGTTTAGGGGGGGCCTCTAGATCCTACGAGCAGTACTTC.

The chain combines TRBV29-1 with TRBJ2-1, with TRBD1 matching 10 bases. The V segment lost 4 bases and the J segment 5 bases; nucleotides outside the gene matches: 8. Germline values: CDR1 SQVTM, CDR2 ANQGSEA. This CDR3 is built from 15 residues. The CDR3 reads CSVVRTGGLDNEQFF. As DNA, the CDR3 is TGCAGCGTTGTCCGGACAGGGGGACTGGACAATGAGCAGTTCTTC.

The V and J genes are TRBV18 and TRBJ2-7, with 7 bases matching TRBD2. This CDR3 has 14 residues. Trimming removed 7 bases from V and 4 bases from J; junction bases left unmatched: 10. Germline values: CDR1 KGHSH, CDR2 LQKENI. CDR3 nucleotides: TGTGCCAGCTGCCCAAGGGAGGGTGCGTACGAGCAGTACTTC. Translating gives CASCPREGAYEQYF.

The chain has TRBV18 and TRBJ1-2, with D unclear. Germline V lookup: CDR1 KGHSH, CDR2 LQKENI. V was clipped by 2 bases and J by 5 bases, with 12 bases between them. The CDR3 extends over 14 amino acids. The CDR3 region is CASSPLVLWYGYTF. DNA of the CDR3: TGTGCCAGCTCACCATTGGTACTATGGTATGGCTACACCTTC.

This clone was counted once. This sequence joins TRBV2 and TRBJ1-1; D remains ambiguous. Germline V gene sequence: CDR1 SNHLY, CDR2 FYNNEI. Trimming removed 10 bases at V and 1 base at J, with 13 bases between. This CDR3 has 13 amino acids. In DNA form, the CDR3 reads TGTGCCACAGTTGTGATCCAGAACACTGAAGCTTTCTTT. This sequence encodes CATVVIQNTEAFF.

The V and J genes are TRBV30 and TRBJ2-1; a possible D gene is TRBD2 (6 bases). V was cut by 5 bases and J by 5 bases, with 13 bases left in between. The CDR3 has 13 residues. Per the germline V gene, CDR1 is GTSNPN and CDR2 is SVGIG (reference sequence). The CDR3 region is CAWSGLQDNEQFF. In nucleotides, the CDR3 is TGTGCCTGGTCCGGACTACAGGACAATGAGCAGTTCTTC. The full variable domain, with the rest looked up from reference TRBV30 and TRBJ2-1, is SQTIHQWPATLVQPVGSPLSLECTVEGTSNPNLYWYRQAAGRGLQLLFYSVGIGQISSEVPQNLSASRPQDRQFILSSKKLLLSDSGFYLCAWSGLQDNEQFFGPGTRLTVL.

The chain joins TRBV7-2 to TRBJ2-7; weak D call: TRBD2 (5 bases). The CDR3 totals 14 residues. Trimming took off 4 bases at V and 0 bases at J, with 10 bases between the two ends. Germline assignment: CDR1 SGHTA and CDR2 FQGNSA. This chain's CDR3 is CASSSGLFSYEQYF. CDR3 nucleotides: TGTGCCAGCAGCTCGGGATTATTCTCCTACGAGCAGTACTTC.

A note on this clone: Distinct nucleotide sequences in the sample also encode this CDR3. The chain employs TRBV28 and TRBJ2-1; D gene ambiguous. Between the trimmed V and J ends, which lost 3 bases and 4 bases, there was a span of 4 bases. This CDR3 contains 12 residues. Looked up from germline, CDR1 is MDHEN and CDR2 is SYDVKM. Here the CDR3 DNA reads TGTGCCAGCAGTTTTTCTTACAATGAGCAGTTCTTC. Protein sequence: CASSFSYNEQFF.

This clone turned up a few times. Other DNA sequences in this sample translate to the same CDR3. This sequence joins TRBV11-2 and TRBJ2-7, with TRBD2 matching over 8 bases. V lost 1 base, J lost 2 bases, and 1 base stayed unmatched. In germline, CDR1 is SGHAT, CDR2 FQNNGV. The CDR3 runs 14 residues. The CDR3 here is CASSLGSGTYEQYF. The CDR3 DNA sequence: TGTGCCAGCAGCTTAGGTAGCGGGACCTACGAGCAGTACTTC.

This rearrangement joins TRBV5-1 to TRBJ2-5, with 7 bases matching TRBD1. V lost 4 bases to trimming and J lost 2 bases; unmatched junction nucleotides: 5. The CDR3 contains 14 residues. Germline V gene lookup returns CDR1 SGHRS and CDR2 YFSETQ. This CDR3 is CASSAGTDQETQYF. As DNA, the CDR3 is TGCGCCAGCAGCGCAGGGACAGATCAAGAGACCCAGTACTTC.

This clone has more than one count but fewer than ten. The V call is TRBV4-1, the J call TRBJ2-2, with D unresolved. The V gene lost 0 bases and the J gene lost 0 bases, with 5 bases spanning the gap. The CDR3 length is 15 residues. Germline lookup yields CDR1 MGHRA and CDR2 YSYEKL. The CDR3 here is CASSQDWSNTGELFF. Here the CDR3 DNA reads TGCGCCAGCAGCCAAGATTGGTCGAACACCGGGGAGCTGTTTTTT.

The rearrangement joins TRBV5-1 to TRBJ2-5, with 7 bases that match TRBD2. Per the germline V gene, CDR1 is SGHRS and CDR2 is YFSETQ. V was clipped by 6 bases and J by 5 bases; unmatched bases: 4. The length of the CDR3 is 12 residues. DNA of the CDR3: TGCGCCAGCAATGGCGGGAGTGAGACCCAGTACTTC. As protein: CASNGGSETQYF.

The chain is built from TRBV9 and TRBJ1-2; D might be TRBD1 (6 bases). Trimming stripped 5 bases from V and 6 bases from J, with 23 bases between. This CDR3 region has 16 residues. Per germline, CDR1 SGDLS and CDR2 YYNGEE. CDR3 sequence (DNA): TGTGCCAGCAGACGGAGTGGGGGCCAGCTATCCCATGGCTACACCTTC. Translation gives CASRRSGGQLSHGYTF.

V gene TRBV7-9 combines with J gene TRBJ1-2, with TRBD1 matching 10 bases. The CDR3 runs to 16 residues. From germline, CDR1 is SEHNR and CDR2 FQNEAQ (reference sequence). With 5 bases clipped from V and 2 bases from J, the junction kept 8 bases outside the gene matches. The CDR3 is CASSRTGTGANYGYTF. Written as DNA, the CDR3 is TGTGCCAGCAGCCGAACCGGGACAGGGGCCAACTATGGCTACACCTTC.

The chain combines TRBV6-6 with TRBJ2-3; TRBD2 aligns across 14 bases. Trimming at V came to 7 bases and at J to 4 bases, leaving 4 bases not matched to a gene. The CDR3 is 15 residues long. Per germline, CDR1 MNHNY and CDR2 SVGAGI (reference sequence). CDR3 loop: CASKGLAGGSDTQYF. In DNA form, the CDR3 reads TGTGCCAGCAAAGGACTAGCGGGAGGTTCAGATACGCAGTATTTT.

The CDR3 DNA follows: TGTGCCAGCAGTCTTTCCGACAGGTACGAGCAGTACTTC. It translates to CASSLSDRYEQYF. The chain uses TRBV6-6 and TRBJ2-7; the D gene is possibly TRBD1 (6 bases). Germline assignment: CDR1 MNHNY and CDR2 SVGAGI (reference sequence). V was cut by 5 bases and J by 4 bases, with 12 bases left in between. The CDR3 is 13 residues long.

CDR3 coding DNA: TGTGCCAGCAGCAGGGCAGGCACTGAAGCTTTCTTT. This encodes CASSRAGTEAFF. The chain employs TRBV7-3 and TRBJ1-1; D remains unclear. The CDR3 covers 12 residues. The V gene's germline CDR1 is SGHTA and CDR2 FQGTGA. The V and J ends lost 5 bases and 4 bases respectively, with 8 bases between them.